Detailed here is one TCR beta chain. Antigen unknown. These data come from a study of cytomegalovirus exposure and HLA in healthy donors. Study results and caveats: V- and J-gene trimming of TCR beta was linked (in a later analysis) to a missense DCLRE1C variant.

The donors comprised healthy bone marrow donors. Germline V gene lookup returns CDR1 SEHNR and CDR2 FQNEAQ (reference sequence). V shed 5 bases and J shed 2 bases, with 13 bases lying between them. The CDR3 has 14 amino acids. Use of 60 Vbeta and 13 Jbeta primers characterized the PCR. TCRdb's table, derived via immunoSEQ multiplex PCR, lists solely in-frame clones and lacks some. The data contain over 75,000 clones, just over 65% of them singletons. The sample consisted of PBMCs. This chain joins TRBV7-9 and TRBJ2-7, with D perhaps TRBD2 (6 bases). The receptor's source is a man aged 25 to 45 in good health and CMV-seronegative. The CDR3 region has the DNA TGTGCCAGCAGCGCCGGGACTCACCCCTACGAGCAGTACTTC. This translates into CASSAGTHPYEQYF.